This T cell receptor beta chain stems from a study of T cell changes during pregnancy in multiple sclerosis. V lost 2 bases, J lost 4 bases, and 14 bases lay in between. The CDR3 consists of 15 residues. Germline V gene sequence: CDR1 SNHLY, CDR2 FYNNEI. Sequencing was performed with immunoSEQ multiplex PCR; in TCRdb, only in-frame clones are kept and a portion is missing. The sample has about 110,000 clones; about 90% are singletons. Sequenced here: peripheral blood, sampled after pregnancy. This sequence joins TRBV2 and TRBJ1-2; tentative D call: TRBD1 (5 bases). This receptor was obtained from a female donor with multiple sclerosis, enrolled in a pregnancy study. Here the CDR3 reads CASSEQFGQTYGYTF. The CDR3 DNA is TGTGCCAGCAGTGAACAGTTTGGACAAACCTATGGCTACACCTTC.